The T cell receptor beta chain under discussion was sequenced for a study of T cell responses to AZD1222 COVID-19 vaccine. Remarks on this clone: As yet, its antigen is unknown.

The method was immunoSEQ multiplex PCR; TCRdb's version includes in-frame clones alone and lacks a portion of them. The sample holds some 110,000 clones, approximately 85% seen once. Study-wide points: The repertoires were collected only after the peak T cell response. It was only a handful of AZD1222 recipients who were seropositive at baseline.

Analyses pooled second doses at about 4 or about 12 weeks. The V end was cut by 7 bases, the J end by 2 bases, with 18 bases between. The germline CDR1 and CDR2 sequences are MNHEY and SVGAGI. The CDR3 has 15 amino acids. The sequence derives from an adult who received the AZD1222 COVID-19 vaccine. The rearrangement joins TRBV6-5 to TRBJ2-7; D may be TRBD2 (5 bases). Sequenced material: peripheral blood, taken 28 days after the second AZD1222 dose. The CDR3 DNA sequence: TGTGCCAGCACACAGAGCGGTGGAAACCCCTACGAGCAGTACTTC. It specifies CASTQSGGNPYEQYF.